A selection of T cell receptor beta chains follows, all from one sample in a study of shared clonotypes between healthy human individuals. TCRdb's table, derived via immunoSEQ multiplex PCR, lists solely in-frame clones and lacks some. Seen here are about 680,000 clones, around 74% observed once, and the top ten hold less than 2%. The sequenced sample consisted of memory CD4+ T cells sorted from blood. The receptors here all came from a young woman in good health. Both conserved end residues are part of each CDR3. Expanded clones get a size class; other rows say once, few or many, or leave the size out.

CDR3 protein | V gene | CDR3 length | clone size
CASSLQGPETQYF | TRBV5-5 | 13 | few
CASSLKGPNYGYTF | TRBV27 | 14 | -
CASSKAHNREKDDQPQHF | TRBV21-1 | 18 | -
CSAGTQPQHF | TRBV20-1 | 10 | -
CASSWETSGRPSSYNEQFF | TRBV5-1 | 19 | -
CASSTPSGVSQHF | TRBV28 | 13 | -
CASIGGLDEKLFF | TRBV28 | 13 | -
CASTRDPLNTGELFF | TRBV5-4 | 15 | -
CASSLRTSGRRETQYF | TRBV9 | 16 | -
CASSLVRVDTQYF | TRBV7-2 | 13 | -
CASSGGDRINEQFF | TRBV5-6 | 14 | -
CAISESVGLAGALSEQFF | TRBV10-3 | 18 | once
CASSEWADRGEQYF | TRBV6-1 | 14 | -
CASSQDGTSGSTDTQYF | TRBV4-1 | 17 | few
CSARWGDEQYF | TRBV20-1 | 11 | few
CASSIERGSYEQYF | TRBV19 | 14 | -
CASSVQWGTEAFF | TRBV19 | 13 | -
CASSLPSGRTGELFF | TRBV19 | 15 | -
CASRTQGSTDTQYF | TRBV6-5 | 14 | few
CASSREDYNEQFF | TRBV7-9 | 13 | -
CASSRRGGNGNQPQHF | TRBV7-7 | 16 | -
CASLDQETQYF | TRBV18 | 11 | -
CASSFGTGTTSGANVLTF | TRBV27 | 18 | -
CASHLWDRGSSPLHF | TRBV5-1 | 15 | -
CAWSVLGGNTEAFF | TRBV30 | 14 | -
CASSLRAGGYEQYF | TRBV27 | 14 | -
CASSESKSYGYTF | TRBV5-8 | 13 | -
CASSVTGETQYF | TRBV9 | 12 | -
CASSLVRGGTDTQYF | TRBV11-2 | 15 | -
CASRSGQPGRETQYF | TRBV11-2 | 15 | -
CASRLSATTNEQFF | TRBV5-1 | 14 | -
CASSYRTSGRGETQYF | TRBV5-6 | 16 | -
CASSSTRESPIAGAYEQYF | TRBV28 | 19 | -
CTELGRGVNYGYTF | TRBV29-1 | 14 | once
CASSAHGTGGYEQYF | TRBV28 | 15 | -
CASSFEGTAGEAFF | TRBV5-1 | 14 | -
CASSLAPSADEQFF | TRBV7-6 | 14 | few
CASSEQRNTEAFF | TRBV18 | 13 | -
CSVEVEAGSYEQYF | TRBV29-1 | 14 | -
CASSPQLAGNSYEQYF | TRBV7-2 | 16 | once
CASSQEGLYNEQFF | TRBV4-2 | 14 | -
CASSFWVTVHEQYF | TRBV7-9 | 14 | -
CASSLRPGLAGVGSYNEQFF | TRBV28 | 20 | -
CASSLDSEAFF | TRBV7-8 | 11 | -
CASRQTGRTEAFF | TRBV28 | 13 | once
CASSRGATGTRVFF | TRBV5-6 | 14 | -
CASSIVGHSTDTQYF | TRBV19 | 15 | few
CASSGTGETYEQYF | TRBV2 | 14 | -
CASSPPSLGNTGELFF | TRBV18 | 16 | -
CASHRERGQYGYTF | TRBV19 | 14 | -
CASSFGRWNTEAFF | TRBV28 | 14 | -
CASSLIGEPALF | TRBV19 | 12 | few
CASRKGDGNTEAFF | TRBV19 | 14 | many
CASSLTGTAQTLYTEAFF | TRBV5-1 | 18 | -
CASSFFGNREETQYF | TRBV5-1 | 15 | -
CASSQEGGGNEKLFF | TRBV4-1 | 15 | -
CASSRLRDHYNEQFF | TRBV14 | 15 | -
CSVEAIETYNEQFF | TRBV29-1 | 14 | -
CARGGSGSSETQYF | TRBV2 | 14 | -